This entry lists 16 T cell receptor beta chains sequenced from one sample in a study of shared T cell receptors in the human thymus. The data were produced by immunoSEQ multiplex PCR, yet TCRdb's version contains in-frame clones alone and is incomplete. The sample includes under 450,000 clones, approximately 95% of them seen just once. The sequenced material came from thymocytes. Receptors originate from a human donor.

The V gene is TRBV28, the J gene TRBJ2-7, with 9 bases matching TRBD1. Germline V gives CDR1 MDHEN, CDR2 SYDVKM. This CDR3 is built from 17 residues. After removal of 7 bases from V and 3 bases from J, the junction contained 16 bases not matched to a gene. CDR3 loop: CASNQFIPGQGVYEQYF. The CDR3, as DNA: TGTGCCAGCAATCAGTTTATACCGGGACAGGGCGTCTACGAGCAGTACTTC.

The gene calls are TRBV11-2 and TRBJ2-5; TRBD2 matches 11 bases. The trim removed 6 bases at V and 5 bases at J, leaving 17 bases unmatched. The CDR3 has 18 residues. Germline values: CDR1 SGHAT, CDR2 FQNNGV. The CDR3 here is CASRRHFPGLAELETQYF. The CDR3 nucleotides are TGTGCCAGCAGACGACATTTTCCGGGACTAGCGGAACTGGAGACCCAGTACTTC.

V usage is TRBV6-5 and J usage is TRBJ1-2; TRBD1 is a possible D gene (5 bases). The V end was cut by 4 bases, the J end by 7 bases, with 10 bases between. Germline loops: CDR1 MNHEY, CDR2 SVGAGI. CDR3 length: 12 residues. This CDR3 reads CASSSPGGGYTF. In DNA form, the CDR3 reads TGTGCCAGCAGTTCCCCGGGGGGTGGCTACACCTTC.

J is TRBJ2-3 and V is TRBV5-6, with 8 bases matching TRBD2. There are 17 residues in the CDR3. CDR1 and CDR2 (germline): SGHDT, YYEEEE. Trimming took 3 bases from V and 4 from J; bases not matched to a gene: 13. The CDR3 nucleotides are TGTGCCAGCAGCTCACGCGGGGGGAGTAGCCTCCCAGATACGCAGTATTTT. Translating it yields CASSSRGGSSLPDTQYF.

The genes are TRBV6-5 and TRBJ2-7; possibly TRBD1 for D (7 bases). Per the germline V gene, CDR1 is MNHEY and CDR2 is SVGAGI. The CDR3 is made up of 12 amino acids. Trimming cost V 5 bases and J 4 bases, with 9 bases left between them. The CDR3 spells CASSQGGYEQYF. CDR3 sequence (DNA): TGTGCCAGCAGTCAGGGGGGATACGAGCAGTACTTC.

This chain connects TRBV9 to TRBJ2-2; D is unresolved. The CDR3 consists of 15 residues. CDR1 and CDR2 (germline): SGDLS, YYNGEE. Trimming cost V 0 bases and J 0 bases, with 6 bases left between them. The CDR3, as DNA: TGTGCCAGCAGCGTAGGGCGAGCGAACACCGGGGAGCTGTTTTTT. Translated, it gives CASSVGRANTGELFF.

CDR3 coding DNA: TGTGCCAGTAGTCCCGGGACTAGCGGGAGCATTCCCAGTGAGCAGTTCTTC. Amino acids: CASSPGTSGSIPSEQFF. The chain has TRBV19 and TRBJ2-1; 14 bases are shared with TRBD2. J gave up 9 bases and V 5 bases, and 12 bases lay outside the gene matches. Germline lookup yields CDR1 LNHDA and CDR2 SQIVND (reference sequence). CDR3 length: 17 residues.

The chain recombines TRBV19 with TRBJ1-2; D is unresolved. Germline loops: CDR1 LNHDA, CDR2 SQIVND (reference sequence). CDR3 length equals 15 residues. Trimming took off 7 bases at V and 2 bases at J, with 17 bases between the two ends. CDR3 residues: CASIPEGRKNYGYTF. The DNA of the CDR3 is TGTGCCAGTATCCCGGAGGGCAGGAAGAACTATGGCTACACCTTC.

V usage is TRBV7-2 and J usage is TRBJ2-1; 8 bases fit TRBD1. Looked up from germline, CDR1 is SGHTA and CDR2 is FQGNSA. This CDR3 spans 19 amino acids. The J segment lost 0 bases and the V segment lost 3 bases, leaving 13 bases of the junction unmatched. CDR3 region: CASSFLDRDLESSYNEQFF. The CDR3 DNA follows: TGTGCCAGCAGCTTTCTGGACAGGGATTTGGAGAGCTCCTACAATGAGCAGTTCTTC. The entire variable domain, with the rest obtained from reference TRBV7-2 and TRBJ2-1, is as follows: GAGVSQSPSNKVTEKGKDVELRCDPISGHTALYWYRQSLGQGLEFLIYFQGNSAPDKSGLPSDRFSAERTGGSVSTLTIQRTQQEDSAVYLCASSFLDRDLESSYNEQFFGPGTRLTVL.

The V gene is TRBV5-1, the J gene TRBJ1-3; unclear D gene. Trimming took off 3 bases at V and 0 bases at J, with 13 bases between the two ends. The CDR3 contains 16 residues. Per the germline V gene, CDR1 is SGHRS and CDR2 is YFSETQ. The CDR3 DNA follows: TGCGCCAGCAGCTCGGACCGCTTTAGCTCTGGAAACACCATATATTTT. It codes for CASSSDRFSSGNTIYF.

J is TRBJ1-5 and V is TRBV19; D may be TRBD1 (6 bases). This CDR3 contains 13 residues. The V end was cut by 0 bases, the J end by 9 bases, with 9 bases between. Looked up from germline, CDR1 is LNHDA and CDR2 is SQIVND (reference sequence). CDR3 nucleotides: TGTGCCAGTAGTATAGATCCGACAGGGCCCCAGCATTTT. As protein: CASSIDPTGPQHF.

J is TRBJ2-5 and V is TRBV7-2; D is perhaps TRBD1 (6 bases). The CDR3 runs 15 residues. Germline assignment: CDR1 SGHTA and CDR2 FQGNSA. The V and J ends lost 5 bases and 5 bases respectively, with 18 bases between them. The CDR3 loop reads CASSPTGHIRETQYF. The CDR3 coding sequence is TGTGCCAGCAGCCCGACGGGACACATTAGGGAGACCCAGTACTTC.

The CDR3 loop is CSVRSGRFNEQYF. The DNA for the CDR3 is TGCAGCGTCCGTAGCGGGAGGTTTAACGAGCAGTACTTC. The rearrangement joins TRBV29-1 to TRBJ2-7, with 10 bases aligning to TRBD2. CDR1 and CDR2 (germline): SQVTM, ANQGSEA. Trimming at V came to 6 bases and at J to 5 bases, leaving 7 bases not matched to a gene. The CDR3 spans 13 residues.

This clone has just one count. This chain links TRBV27 with TRBJ2-3, with a possible D match to TRBD2 (6 bases). The V end lost 3 bases, the J end lost 2 bases, and 15 bases lay between the germline ends. The germline gives CDR1 MNHEY, CDR2 SMNVEV (reference sequence). CDR3 size: 16 residues. CDR3 bases: TGTGCCAGCAGTTTGAGTTGGGGCGGGACCACAGATACGCAGTATTTT. This sequence encodes CASSLSWGGTTDTQYF.

The chain employs TRBV29-1 and TRBJ2-5; TRBD1 is a possible D gene (6 bases). This CDR3 has 11 residues. Deletions cut 2 bases from V and 10 bases from J, with 11 bases between. The V gene's germline CDR1 is SQVTM and CDR2 ANQGSEA. CDR3 amino acids: CSVETGKNQYF. The CDR3, as DNA: TGCAGCGTTGAAACAGGGAAAAACCAGTACTTC.

This chain links TRBV7-9 with TRBJ1-1; D possibly corresponds to TRBD1 (6 bases). The CDR3 runs 14 residues. Trimming took off 5 bases at V and 1 base at J, with 11 bases between the two ends. Per germline, CDR1 SEHNR and CDR2 FQNEAQ (reference sequence). CDR3 sequence reads: CASSQARGNTEAFF. In DNA, the CDR3 is TGTGCCAGCAGCCAGGCCAGGGGGAACACTGAAGCTTTCTTT.